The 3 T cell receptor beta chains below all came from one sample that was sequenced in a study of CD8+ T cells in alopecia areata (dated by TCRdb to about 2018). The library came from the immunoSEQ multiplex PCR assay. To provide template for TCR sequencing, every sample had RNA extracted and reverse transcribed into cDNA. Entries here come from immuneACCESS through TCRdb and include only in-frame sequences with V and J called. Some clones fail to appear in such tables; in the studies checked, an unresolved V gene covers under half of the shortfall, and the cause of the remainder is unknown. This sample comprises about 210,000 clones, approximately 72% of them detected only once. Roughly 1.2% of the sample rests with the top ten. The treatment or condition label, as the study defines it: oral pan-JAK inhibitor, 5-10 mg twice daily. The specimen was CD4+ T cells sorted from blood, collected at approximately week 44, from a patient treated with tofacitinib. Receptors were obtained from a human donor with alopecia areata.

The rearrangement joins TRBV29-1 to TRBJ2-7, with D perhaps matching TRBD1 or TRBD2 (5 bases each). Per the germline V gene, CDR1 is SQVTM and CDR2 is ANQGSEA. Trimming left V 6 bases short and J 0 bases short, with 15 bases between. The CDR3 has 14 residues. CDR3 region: CSVAQDSGSYEQYF. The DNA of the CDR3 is TGCAGCGTAGCCCAAGACAGCGGCTCCTACGAGCAGTACTTC.

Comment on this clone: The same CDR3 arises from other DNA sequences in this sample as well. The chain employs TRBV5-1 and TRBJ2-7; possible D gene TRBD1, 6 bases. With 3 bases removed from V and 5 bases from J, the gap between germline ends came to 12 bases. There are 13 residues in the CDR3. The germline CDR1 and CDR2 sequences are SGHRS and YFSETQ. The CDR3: CASSSLQGNEQYF. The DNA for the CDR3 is TGCGCCAGCAGCTCACTACAGGGTAACGAGCAGTACTTC.

CDR3 DNA sequence: TGTGCCAGCAGCTTAGTTACTAGCGCTGTTTTTGGTACCGGGGAGCTGTTTTTT. It is translated as CASSLVTSAVFGTGELFF. The chain joins TRBV11-2 to TRBJ2-2; 7 nucleotides align to TRBD2. The V and J ends lost 1 base and 5 bases, in that order; junction bases with no gene match: 13. CDR3 length equals 18 residues. From germline, CDR1 is SGHAT and CDR2 FQNNGV.